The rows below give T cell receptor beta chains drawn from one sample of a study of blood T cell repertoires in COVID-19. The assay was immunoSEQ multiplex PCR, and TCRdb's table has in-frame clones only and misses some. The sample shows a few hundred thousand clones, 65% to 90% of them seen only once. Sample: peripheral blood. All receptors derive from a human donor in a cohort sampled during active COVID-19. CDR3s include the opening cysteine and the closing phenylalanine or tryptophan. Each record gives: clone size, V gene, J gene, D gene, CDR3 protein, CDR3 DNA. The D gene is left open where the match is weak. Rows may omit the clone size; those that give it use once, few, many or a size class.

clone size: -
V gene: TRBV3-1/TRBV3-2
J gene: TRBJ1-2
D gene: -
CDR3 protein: CASTRGGRTSYGYTF
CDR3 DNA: TGTGCCAGCACTAGGGGTGGCAGAACGAGCTATGGCTACACCTTC

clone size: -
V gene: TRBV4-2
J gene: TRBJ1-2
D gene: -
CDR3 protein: CASKPSRPSNYGYTF
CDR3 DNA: TGTGCCAGCAAACCCTCGCGCCCCTCTAACTATGGCTACACCTTC

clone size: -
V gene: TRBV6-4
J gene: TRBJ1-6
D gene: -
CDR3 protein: CANQTVPSYNSPLHF
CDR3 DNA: TGTGCCAACCAGACAGTTCCCTCCTATAATTCACCCCTCCACTTT

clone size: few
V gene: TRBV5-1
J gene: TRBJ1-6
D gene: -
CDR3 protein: CASSLQAKVTSPLHF
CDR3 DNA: TGCGCCAGCAGCTTACAGGCCAAGGTTACTTCACCCCTCCACTTT

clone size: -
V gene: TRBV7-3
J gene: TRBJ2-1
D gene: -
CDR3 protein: CASSLDRNNEQFF
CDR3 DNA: TGTGCCAGCAGCTTGGACAGAAACAATGAGCAGTTCTTC

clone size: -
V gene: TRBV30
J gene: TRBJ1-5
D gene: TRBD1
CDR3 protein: CAWSLQGPQPQHF
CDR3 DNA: TGTGCCTGGAGTCTACAGGGGCCTCAGCCCCAGCATTTT

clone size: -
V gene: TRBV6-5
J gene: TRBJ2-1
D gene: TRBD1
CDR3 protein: CASSPTGSHEQFF
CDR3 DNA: TGTGCCAGCAGTCCGACAGGGAGTCATGAGCAGTTCTTC

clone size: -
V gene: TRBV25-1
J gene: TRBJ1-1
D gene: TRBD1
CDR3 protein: CASSEDRGGTEAFF
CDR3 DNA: TGTGCCAGCAGTGAGGACAGGGGTGGGACTGAAGCTTTCTTT

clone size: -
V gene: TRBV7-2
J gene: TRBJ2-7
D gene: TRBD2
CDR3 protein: CASSRSGDSYEQYF
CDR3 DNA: TGTGCCAGCAGCCGTAGCGGGGATTCCTACGAGCAGTACTTC

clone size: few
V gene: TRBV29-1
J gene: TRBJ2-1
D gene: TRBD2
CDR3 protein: CSVEGSSGGQRGRFF
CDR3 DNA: TGCAGCGTTGAGGGTTCTAGCGGGGGACAACGGGGGCGGTTCTTC

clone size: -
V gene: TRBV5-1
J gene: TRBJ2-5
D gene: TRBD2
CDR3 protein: CASSSSLAGGPRETQYF
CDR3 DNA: TGCGCCAGCAGCTCCTCACTAGCGGGGGGGCCTAGGGAGACCCAGTACTTC

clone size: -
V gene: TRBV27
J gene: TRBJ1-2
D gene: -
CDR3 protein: CASSADRELPYGYTF
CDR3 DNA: TGTGCCAGCAGTGCGGACCGGGAGCTTCCTTATGGCTACACCTTC

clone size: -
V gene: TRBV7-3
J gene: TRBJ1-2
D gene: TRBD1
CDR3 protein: CASSLIGQGYGYTF
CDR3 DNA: TGTGCCAGCAGCTTAATCGGACAGGGCTATGGCTACACCTTC

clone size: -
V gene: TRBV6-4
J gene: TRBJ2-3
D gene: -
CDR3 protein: CASSESPIPTDTQYF
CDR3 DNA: TGTGCCAGCAGTGAATCCCCTATCCCCACAGATACGCAGTATTTT

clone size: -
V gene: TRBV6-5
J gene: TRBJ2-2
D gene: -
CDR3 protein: CASMDQGKNTGELFF
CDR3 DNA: TGTGCCAGCATGGACCAGGGGAAAAACACCGGGGAGCTGTTTTTT

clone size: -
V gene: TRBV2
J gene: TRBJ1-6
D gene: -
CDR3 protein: CASKGELHNSPLHF
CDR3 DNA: TGTGCCAGCAAGGGGGAACTCCACAATTCACCCCTCCACTTT

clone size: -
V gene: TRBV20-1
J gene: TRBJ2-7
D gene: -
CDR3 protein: CSAREKYEQYF
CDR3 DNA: TGCAGTGCTCGGGAGAAGTACGAGCAGTACTTC

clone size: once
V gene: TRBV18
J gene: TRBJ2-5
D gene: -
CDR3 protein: CASSPAQETQYF
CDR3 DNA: TGTGCCAGCTCACCCGCGCAAGAGACCCAGTACTTC

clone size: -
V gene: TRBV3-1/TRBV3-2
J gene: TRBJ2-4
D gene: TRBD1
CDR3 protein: CASSMDRDIQYF
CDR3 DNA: TGTGCCAGCAGCATGGACAGGGACATTCAGTACTTC

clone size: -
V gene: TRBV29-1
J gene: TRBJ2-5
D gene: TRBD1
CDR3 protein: CSVVPAPRGTGYYLQETQYF
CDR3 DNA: TGCAGCGTTGTCCCCGCCCCCCGGGGGACAGGGTACTATCTCCAAGAGACCCAGTACTTC

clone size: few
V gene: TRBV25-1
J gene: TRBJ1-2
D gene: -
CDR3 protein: CASSEGQNNYGYTF
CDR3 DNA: TGTGCCAGCAGTGAAGGACAGAATAACTATGGCTACACCTTC

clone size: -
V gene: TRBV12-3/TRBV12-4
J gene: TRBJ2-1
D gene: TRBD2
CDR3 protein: CASSREGFEQFF
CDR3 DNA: TGTGCCAGCTCTAGGGAGGGGTTTGAGCAGTTCTTC

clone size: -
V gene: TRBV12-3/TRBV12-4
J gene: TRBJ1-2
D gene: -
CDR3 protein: CASSRGNYGYTF
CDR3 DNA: TGTGCCAGCAGTCGGGGGAACTATGGCTACACCTTC

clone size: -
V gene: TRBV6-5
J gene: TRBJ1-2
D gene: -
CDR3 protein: CASSSVTGDSYGYTF
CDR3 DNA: TGTGCCAGCAGTTCTGTGACAGGTGATTCTTATGGCTACACCTTC

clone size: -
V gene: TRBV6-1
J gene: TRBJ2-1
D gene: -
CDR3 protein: CASSEYSGIGKQFF
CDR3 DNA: TGTGCCAGCAGTGAATATTCAGGGATAGGTAAGCAGTTCTTC

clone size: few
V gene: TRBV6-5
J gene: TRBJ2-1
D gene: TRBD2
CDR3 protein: CASSYFGGNEQFF
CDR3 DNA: TGTGCCAGCAGTTACTTCGGGGGGAATGAGCAGTTCTTC

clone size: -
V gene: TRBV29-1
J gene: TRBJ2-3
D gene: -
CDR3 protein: CSVSRTGTDTQYF
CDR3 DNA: TGCAGCGTTTCACGGACGGGAACAGATACGCAGTATTTT

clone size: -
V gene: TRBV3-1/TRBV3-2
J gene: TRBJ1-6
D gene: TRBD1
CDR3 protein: CASSQGQGSYNSPLHF
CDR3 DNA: TGTGCCAGCAGCCAGGGACAGGGATCCTATAATTCACCCCTCCACTTT

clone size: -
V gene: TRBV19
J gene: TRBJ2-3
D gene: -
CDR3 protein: CASSILGGPASTDTQYF
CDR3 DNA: TGTGCCAGTAGTATTCTGGGGGGGCCAGCTAGCACAGATACGCAGTATTTT

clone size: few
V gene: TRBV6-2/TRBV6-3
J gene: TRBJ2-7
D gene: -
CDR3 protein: CASSYGERYEQYF
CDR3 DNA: TGTGCCAGCAGCTATGGGGAGAGATACGAGCAGTACTTC

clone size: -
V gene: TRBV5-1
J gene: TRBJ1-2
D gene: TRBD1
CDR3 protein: CASSLWDRGVGYTF
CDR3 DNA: TGCGCCAGCAGCTTGTGGGACAGGGGTGTTGGCTACACCTTC

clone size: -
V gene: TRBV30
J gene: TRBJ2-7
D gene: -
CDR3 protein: CAWKGGGYEQYF
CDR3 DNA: TGTGCCTGGAAAGGGGGGGGATACGAGCAGTACTTC

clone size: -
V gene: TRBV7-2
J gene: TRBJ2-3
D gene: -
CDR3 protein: CASSLFLSWGRGDTQYF
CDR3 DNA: TGTGCCAGCAGCTTATTTTTGTCGTGGGGGCGAGGGGATACGCAGTATTTT

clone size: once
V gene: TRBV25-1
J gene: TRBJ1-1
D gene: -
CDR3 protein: CASSEYGAGLNTEAFF
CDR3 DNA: TGTGCCAGCAGTGAATATGGGGCAGGTTTGAACACTGAAGCTTTCTTT

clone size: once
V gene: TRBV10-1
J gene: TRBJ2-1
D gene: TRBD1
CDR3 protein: CATSGTGRDEQFF
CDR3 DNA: TGCGCCACCTCCGGGACAGGGAGGGATGAGCAGTTCTTC

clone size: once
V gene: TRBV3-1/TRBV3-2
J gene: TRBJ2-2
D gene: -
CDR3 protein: CASSRDWRVTGELFF
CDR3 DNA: TGTGCCAGCAGCCGAGACTGGAGGGTGACCGGGGAGCTGTTTTTT

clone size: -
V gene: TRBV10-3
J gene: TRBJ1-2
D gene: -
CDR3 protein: CAISEPATDYGYTF
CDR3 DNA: TGTGCCATCAGTGAGCCCGCTACGGACTATGGCTACACCTTC

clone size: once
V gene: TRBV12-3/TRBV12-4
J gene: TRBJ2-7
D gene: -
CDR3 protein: CASSLLTPYEQYF
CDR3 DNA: TGTGCCAGCAGCCTACTAACCCCCTACGAGCAGTACTTC